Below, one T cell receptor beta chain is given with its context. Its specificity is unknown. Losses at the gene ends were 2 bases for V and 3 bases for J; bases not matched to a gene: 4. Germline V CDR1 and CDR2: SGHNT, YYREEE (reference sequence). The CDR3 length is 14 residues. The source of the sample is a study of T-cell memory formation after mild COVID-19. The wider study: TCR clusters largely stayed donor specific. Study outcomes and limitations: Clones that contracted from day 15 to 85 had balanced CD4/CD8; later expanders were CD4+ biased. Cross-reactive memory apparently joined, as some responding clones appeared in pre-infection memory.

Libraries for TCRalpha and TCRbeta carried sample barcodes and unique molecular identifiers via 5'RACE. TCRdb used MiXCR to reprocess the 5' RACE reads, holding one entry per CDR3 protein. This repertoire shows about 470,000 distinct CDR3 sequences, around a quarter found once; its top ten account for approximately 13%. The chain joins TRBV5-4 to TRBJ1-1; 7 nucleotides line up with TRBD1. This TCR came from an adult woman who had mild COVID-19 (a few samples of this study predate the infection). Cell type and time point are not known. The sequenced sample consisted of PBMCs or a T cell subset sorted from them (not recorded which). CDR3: CASSFTGEDTEAFF. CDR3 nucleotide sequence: TGTGCCAGCAGCTTTACAGGGGAGGACACTGAAGCTTTCTTT.